This TCR beta chain was captured in a study of vaccination and CD4 T cells after COVID-19. Study-wide points: From a median of about 20 to 40, SARS-CoV-2-reactive clonotypes increased, though not significantly. The researchers studied relatively few convalescent patients and omitted early post-infection timepoints.

In this sample, this clonotype turned up a few times. Its antigen is unidentified. Once obtained from cultured CD4+ T cells, the DNA was sequenced using the Oncomine TCR Beta short-read assay. Via MiXCR, TCRdb re-called the PCR reads, giving one row per CDR3 protein. The table lists around 20,000 distinct CDR3 sequences, roughly 50% of them singletons. V was shortened by 10 bases and J by 6 bases, with 27 bases between the two germline ends. Germline assignment: CDR1 MNHNS and CDR2 SASEGT. The CDR3 covers 16 residues. Treatment in this sample: roughly nine-day PBMC culture with coronavirus spike peptide pools or control peptides (ViraFEST assay). After expanding antigen-specific T cells with peptide pools, ViraFEST sequenced their TCRs. Cultures used under 2.5 million PBMCs per well, about 10 IU/ml IL-2 and about 10 ug/ml peptides.

This TCR derives from a human donor with COVID-19. J is TRBJ1-1 and V is TRBV6-1; D is perhaps TRBD1 (6 bases). Sequences were obtained from cultured CD4+ T cells from blood. Here the CDR3 reads CATKNTQQGLFAEAFF. As DNA, the CDR3 is TGTGCCACCAAGAATACGCAGCAGGGGCTTTTCGCTGAAGCTTTCTTT.